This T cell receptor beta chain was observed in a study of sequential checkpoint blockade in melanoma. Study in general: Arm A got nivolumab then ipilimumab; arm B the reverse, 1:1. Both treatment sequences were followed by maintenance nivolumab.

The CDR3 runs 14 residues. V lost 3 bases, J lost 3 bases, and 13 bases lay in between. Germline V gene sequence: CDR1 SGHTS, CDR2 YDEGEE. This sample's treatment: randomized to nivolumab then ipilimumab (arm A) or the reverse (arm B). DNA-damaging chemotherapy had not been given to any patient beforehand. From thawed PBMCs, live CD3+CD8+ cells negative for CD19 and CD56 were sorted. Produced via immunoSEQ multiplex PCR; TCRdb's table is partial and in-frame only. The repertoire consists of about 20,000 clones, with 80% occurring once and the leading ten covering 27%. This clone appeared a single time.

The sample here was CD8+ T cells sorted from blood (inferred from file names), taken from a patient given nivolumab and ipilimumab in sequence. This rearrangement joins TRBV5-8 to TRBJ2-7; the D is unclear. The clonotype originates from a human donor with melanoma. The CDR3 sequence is CASSYPKLNYEQYF. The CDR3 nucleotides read TGTGCCAGCAGCTACCCTAAACTCAACTACGAGCAGTACTTC.